These 3 T cell receptor beta chains came from one sample sequenced in a study of T cell changes during pregnancy in multiple sclerosis. Profiling relied on immunoSEQ multiplex PCR, and the TCRdb table lists in-frame clones only, not all of them. This sample has tens of thousands of clones, with around 88% found just once. Sequencing was performed on CD4+ T cells from peripheral blood mononuclear cells, taken in the first trimester of pregnancy. These receptors were obtained from a female donor in good health, enrolled as a control in a pregnancy study.

The chain has TRBV6-6 and TRBJ2-7; 11 bases are a match to TRBD2. The CDR3 covers 14 residues. V trimming: 6 bases; J trimming: 2 bases; junction bases outside the gene matches: 3. Germline loops: CDR1 MNHNY, CDR2 SVGAGI (reference sequence). Here the CDR3 DNA reads TGTGCCAGCAGCAGACTAGCGGGGACCTACGAGCAGTACTTC. Translated, it gives CASSRLAGTYEQYF.

This clone occurred once. CDR3 protein: CASSLKGAYEQYF. CDR3 sequence (DNA): TGTGCCAGCAGCCTGAAGGGGGCCTACGAGCAGTACTTC. The V gene is TRBV5-4, the J gene TRBJ2-7; possibly TRBD1 for D (6 bases). V gave up 4 bases and J gave up 2 bases, with 10 bases separating them. The length of the CDR3 is 13 residues. CDR1 is SGHNT, CDR2 YYREEE, per germline (reference sequence). Full variable domain (rest looked up from reference TRBV5-4 and TRBJ2-7): ETGVTQSPTHLIKTRGQQVTLRCSSQSGHNTVSWYQQALGQGPQFIFQYYREEENGRGNFPPRFSGLQFPNYSSELNVNALELDDSALYLCASSLKGAYEQYFGPGTRLTVT.

The rearrangement joins TRBV15 to TRBJ2-2, with a weak D call TRBD2 (6 bases). Germline V gene lookup returns CDR1 LNHNV and CDR2 YYDKDF (reference sequence). This CDR3 is built from 15 residues. Trimming took off 3 bases at V and 2 bases at J, with 10 bases between the two ends. The CDR3 spells CATSRASENTGELFF. DNA of the CDR3: TGTGCCACCAGCAGGGCTAGCGAAAACACCGGGGAGCTGTTTTTT.